One sample yielded the 8 T cell receptor beta chains listed below, sequenced in a study of identical twins. A single record per CDR3 protein comes from TCRdb applying MiXCR to the 5' RACE reads. The table includes under 300,000 distinct CDR3 sequences, around 15% detected once. The specimen was memory (CD45RO+) T cells sorted from blood. Source of these receptors: a woman aged 18-29 years in good health.

The rearrangement joins TRBV11-2 to TRBJ2-2, with D tentatively TRBD2 (5 bases). Trimming removed 3 bases from V and 1 base from J, with 9 bases in between. There are 15 residues in the CDR3. In germline, CDR1 is SGHAT, CDR2 FQNNGV. As DNA, the CDR3 is TGTGCCAGCAGCTTGGAGGTGGGGAACACCGGGGAGCTGTTTTTT. Amino acid sequence: CASSLEVGNTGELFF.

This clonotype was found a few times. The DNA of the CDR3 is TGTGCCAGCAACCCTGACCGCCCGGGCTACACCTTC. Translated, it gives CASNPDRPGYTF. The chain joins TRBV12-3 or TRBV12-4 to TRBJ1-2; D is ambiguous. Deletions cut 7 bases from V and 8 bases from J, with 14 bases between. The CDR3 loop spans 12 amino acids.

This clonotype occurred a few times. The chain has TRBV6-1 and TRBJ1-5; the D is unclear. Per germline, CDR1 MNHNS and CDR2 SASEGT. This CDR3 has 11 amino acids. Trimming removed 1 base from V and 5 bases from J, with 0 bases in between. The CDR3 here is CASSEDQPQHF. The CDR3 DNA reads as TGTGCCAGCAGTGAAGATCAGCCCCAGCATTTT.

This chain uses TRBV7-9 with TRBJ2-1; D ambiguous. Germline assignment: CDR1 SEHNR and CDR2 FQNEAQ (reference sequence). The CDR3 length is 12 residues. The V gene lost 4 bases and the J gene lost 6 bases, with 7 bases spanning the gap. The CDR3 spells CASSSDPNEQFF. In nucleotides, the CDR3 is TGTGCCAGCAGCTCGGACCCCAATGAGCAGTTCTTC.

The chain combines TRBV30 with TRBJ2-1, with 10 bases identical to TRBD2. This CDR3 contains 15 residues. Per the germline V gene, CDR1 is GTSNPN and CDR2 is SVGIG (reference sequence). Losses at the gene ends were 2 bases for V and 9 bases for J; bases not matched to a gene: 10. CDR3 nucleotide sequence: TGTGCCTGGAGTTCCCTGGGGCTAGCGGGAGTTGAGCAGTTCTTC. It is translated as CAWSSLGLAGVEQFF.

The V and J genes are TRBV5-1 and TRBJ2-1, with 9 nucleotides matching TRBD1. The CDR3 totals 15 residues. With V trimmed by 6 bases and J by 0 bases, 4 bases remained unmatched. Germline V gene sequence: CDR1 SGHRS, CDR2 YFSETQ. DNA of the CDR3: TGCGCCAGCACCAAGACAGGGGGCTCCTACAATGAGCAGTTCTTC. It specifies CASTKTGGSYNEQFF.

This clonotype was found a few times. V and J are TRBV6-5 and TRBJ2-2; no reliable D call. This CDR3 has 12 residues. Deletions cut 6 bases from V and 6 bases from J, with 8 bases between. Germline assignment: CDR1 MNHEY and CDR2 SVGAGI. In DNA form, the CDR3 reads TGTGCCAGCAGCGTAAACGCCGGGGAGCTGTTTTTT. It specifies CASSVNAGELFF.

The gene calls are TRBV6-2 or TRBV6-3 and TRBJ1-1, with D maybe TRBD1 (5 bases). The CDR3 has 15 residues. The V end lost 10 bases, the J end lost 5 bases, and 23 bases lay between the germline ends. The germline V gene encodes CDR1 MNHEY and CDR2 SVGEGT. CDR3 in amino acids: CATTRGGSGLTEAFF. In nucleotides, the CDR3 is TGTGCCACCACGCGGGGGGGATCGGGGTTGACTGAAGCTTTCTTT.